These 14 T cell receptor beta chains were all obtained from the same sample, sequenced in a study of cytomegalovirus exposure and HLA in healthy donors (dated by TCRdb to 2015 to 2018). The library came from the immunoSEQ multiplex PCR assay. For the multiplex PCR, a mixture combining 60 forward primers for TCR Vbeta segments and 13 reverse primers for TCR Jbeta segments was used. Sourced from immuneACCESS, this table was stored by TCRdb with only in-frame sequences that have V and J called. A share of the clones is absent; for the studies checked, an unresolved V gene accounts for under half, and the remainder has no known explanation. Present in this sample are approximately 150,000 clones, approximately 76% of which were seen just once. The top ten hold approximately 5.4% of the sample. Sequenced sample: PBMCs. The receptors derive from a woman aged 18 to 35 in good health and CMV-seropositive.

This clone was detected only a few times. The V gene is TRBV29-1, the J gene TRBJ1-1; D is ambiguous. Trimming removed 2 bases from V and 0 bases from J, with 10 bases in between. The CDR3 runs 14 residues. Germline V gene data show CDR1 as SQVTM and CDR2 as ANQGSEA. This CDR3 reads CSVEIESLNTEAFF. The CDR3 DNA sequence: TGCAGCGTTGAAATTGAGAGCTTGAACACTGAAGCTTTCTTT.

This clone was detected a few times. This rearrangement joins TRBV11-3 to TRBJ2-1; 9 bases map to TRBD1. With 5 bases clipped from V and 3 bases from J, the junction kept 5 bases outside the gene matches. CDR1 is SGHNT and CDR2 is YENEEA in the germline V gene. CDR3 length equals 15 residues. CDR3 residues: CASSARDRDYNEQFF. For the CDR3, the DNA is TGTGCCAGCAGCGCCCGGGACAGGGACTACAATGAGCAGTTCTTC.

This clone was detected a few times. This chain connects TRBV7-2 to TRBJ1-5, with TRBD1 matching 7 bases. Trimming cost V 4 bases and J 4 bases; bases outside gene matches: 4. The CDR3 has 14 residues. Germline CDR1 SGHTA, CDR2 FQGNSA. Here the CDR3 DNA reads TGTGCCAGCAGCTCGAACAGGGGAAATCAGCCCCAGCATTTT. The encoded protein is CASSSNRGNQPQHF.

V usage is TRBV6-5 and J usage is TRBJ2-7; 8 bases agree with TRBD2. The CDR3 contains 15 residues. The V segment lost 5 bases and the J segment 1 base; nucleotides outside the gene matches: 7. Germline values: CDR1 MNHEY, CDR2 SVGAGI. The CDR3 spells CASSTSGGRSYEQYF. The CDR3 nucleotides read TGTGCCAGCAGTACTAGCGGTGGTAGGTCCTACGAGCAGTACTTC.

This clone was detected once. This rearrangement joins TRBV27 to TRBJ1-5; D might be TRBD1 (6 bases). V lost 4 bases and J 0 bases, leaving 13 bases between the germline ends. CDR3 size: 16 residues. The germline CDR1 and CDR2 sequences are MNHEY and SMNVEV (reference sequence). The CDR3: CASSSGTPYSNQPQHF. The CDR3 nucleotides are TGTGCCAGCAGTTCGGGGACACCGTATAGCAATCAGCCCCAGCATTTT.

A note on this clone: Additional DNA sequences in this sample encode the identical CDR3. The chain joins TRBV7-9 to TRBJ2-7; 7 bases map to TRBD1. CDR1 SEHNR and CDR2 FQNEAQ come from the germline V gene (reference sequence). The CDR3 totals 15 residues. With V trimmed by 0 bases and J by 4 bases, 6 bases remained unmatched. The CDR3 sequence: CASSLAQGLYYEQYF. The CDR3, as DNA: TGTGCCAGCAGCTTAGCACAGGGGCTTTATTACGAGCAGTACTTC.

The CDR3 DNA reads TGCGCCAGCAGCCAAGACTGGGACAGGGGGAAGGGCTATGGCTACACCTTC. Its translation is CASSQDWDRGKGYGYTF. The V gene is TRBV4-1, the J gene TRBJ1-2, with 11 bases fitting TRBD1. The CDR3 consists of 17 residues. Germline V lookup: CDR1 MGHRA, CDR2 YSYEKL. Trimming removed 0 bases from V and 4 bases from J; junction bases left unmatched: 7.

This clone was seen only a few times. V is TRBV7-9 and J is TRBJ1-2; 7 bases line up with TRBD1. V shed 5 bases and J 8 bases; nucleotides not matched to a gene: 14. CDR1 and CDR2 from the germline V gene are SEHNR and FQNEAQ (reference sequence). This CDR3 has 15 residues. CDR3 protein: CASSPAAGQAQGYTF. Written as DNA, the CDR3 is TGTGCCAGCAGCCCTGCGGCTGGACAGGCCCAGGGCTACACCTTC.

DNA of the CDR3: TGTGCCAGCAGTTCACCAGGCTCTGGAAACACCATATATTTT. Amino acids: CASSSPGSGNTIYF. The chain is built from TRBV6-6 and TRBJ1-3; D is uncertain. Germline CDR1 reads MNHNY; CDR2 reads SVGAGI (reference sequence). Trimming stripped 4 bases from V and 0 bases from J, with 7 bases between. This CDR3 comprises 14 residues.

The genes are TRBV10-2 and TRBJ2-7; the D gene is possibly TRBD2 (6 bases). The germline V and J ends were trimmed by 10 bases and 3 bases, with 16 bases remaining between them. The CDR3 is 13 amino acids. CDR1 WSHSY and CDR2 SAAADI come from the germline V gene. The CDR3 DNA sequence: TGCGCCACCGAACGGGACTCGCACTACGAGCAGTACTTC. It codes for CATERDSHYEQYF.

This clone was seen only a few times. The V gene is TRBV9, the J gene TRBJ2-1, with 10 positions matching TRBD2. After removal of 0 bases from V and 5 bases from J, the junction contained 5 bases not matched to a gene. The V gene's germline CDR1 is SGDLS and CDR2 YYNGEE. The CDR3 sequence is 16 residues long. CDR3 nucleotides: TGTGCCAGCAGCGTAGGAAGGACTAGCGGCCACAATGAGCAGTTCTTC. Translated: CASSVGRTSGHNEQFF. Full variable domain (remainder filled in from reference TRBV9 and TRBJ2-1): DSGVTQTPKHLITATGQRVTLRCSPRSGDLSVYWYQQSLDQGLQFLIQYYNGEERAKGNILERFSAQQFPDLHSELNLSSLELGDSALYFCASSVGRTSGHNEQFFGPGTRLTVL.

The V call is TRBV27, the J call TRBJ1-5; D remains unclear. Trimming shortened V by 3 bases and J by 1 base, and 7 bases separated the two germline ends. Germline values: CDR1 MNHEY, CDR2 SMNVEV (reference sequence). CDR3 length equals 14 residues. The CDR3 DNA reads TGTGCCAGCAGTTTTTTGGGCAGCAATCAGCCCCAGCATTTT. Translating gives CASSFLGSNQPQHF.

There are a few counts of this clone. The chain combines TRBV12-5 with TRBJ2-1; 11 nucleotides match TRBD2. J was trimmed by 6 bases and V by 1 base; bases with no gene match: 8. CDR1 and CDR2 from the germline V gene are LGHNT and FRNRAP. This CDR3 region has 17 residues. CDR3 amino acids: CASGLGRGTSGVNEQFF. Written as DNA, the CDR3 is TGTGCTAGTGGTTTGGGTCGCGGGACTAGCGGCGTCAATGAGCAGTTCTTC. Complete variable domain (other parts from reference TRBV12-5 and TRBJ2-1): DARVTQTPRHKVTEMGQEVTMRCQPILGHNTVFWYRQTMMQGLELLAYFRNRAPLDDSGMPKDRFSAEMPDATLATLKIQPSEPRDSAVYFCASGLGRGTSGVNEQFFGPGTRLTVL.

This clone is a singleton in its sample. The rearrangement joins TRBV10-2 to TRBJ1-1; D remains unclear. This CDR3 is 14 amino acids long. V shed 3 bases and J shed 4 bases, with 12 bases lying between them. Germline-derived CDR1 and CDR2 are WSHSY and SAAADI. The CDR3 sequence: CASSDGVRFTEAFF. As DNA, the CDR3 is TGCGCCAGCAGTGACGGGGTTAGATTCACTGAAGCTTTCTTT.